The text below deals with one T cell receptor beta chain. Its antigen target is currently unknown. Base qualities were left out, and no much larger clone turns up one base away. Preparation of the library involved 5' RACE. The sequencing machine was an Illumina HiSeq 2500. A second PCR of roughly 6 to 11 cycles was run with a J-beta primer mix and a sample-barcoded 5' primer. A template-switch 5' adaptor carrying 12 random nucleotides introduced a unique molecular identifier onto each TCR beta cDNA molecule. Each sample yielded at least 2.5 million CDR3-containing paired-end reads. First-strand cDNA synthesis was performed from all RNA using the Mint cDNA synthesis kit, with priming by a TRBC-specific oligonucleotide. Following uracil-DNA glycosylase treatment, all cDNA underwent a first 18-cycle PCR with the universal primers M1SS and BC2_uni_R. The study's processing was this. For normalization, 1 million high-quality reads, each with a distinct molecular identifier, were randomly selected from each sample. Reads sharing molecular identifiers were discarded rather than binned into consensus sequences. MiTCR, run with a Q25 quality threshold and the strictest error-elimination algorithm, handled CDR3 identification, clonotype clustering and error correction. A nonparametric unseen species model with Euler transformation was used to estimate a lower bound on total TCR beta diversity. Starting from the raw public reads, TCRdb applied fastp trimming at Q25, assembled clones with MiXCR and retained in-frame beta chains. Rows merge per CDR3 protein into single entries with the most common DNA and genes. For this entry, the V and J calls and clone size follow TCRdb and not the study's own pipeline. The sample table shows approximately 730,000 distinct CDR3 sequences, and roughly 45% are seen once. The top ten constitute roughly 20% of the sample.

The sample comes from a study of blood T cells in healthy people across ages (dated by TCRdb to the mid-2010s). About the study as a whole: In model experiments, template switching captured roughly one uniquely barcoded TCR beta cDNA molecule for every two T cells. Age-related changes in TCR beta repertoire diversity were measured in the study by deep sequencing normalized with unique cDNA molecular identifiers. The donors were divided into four age groups: young (average around 15 years), middle-aged (roughly 40), aged (about 60) and long-lived (approximately 74). To avoid experimental bias, donors of different ages were randomly spread across the sequencing lanes. The study analyzed two additional independent replicas of 1 million unique cDNA reads from the same blood draw for two donors, one aged 18 to 29 and one aged 80 or older. Paper-wide results and their limitations: Estimates of total diversity based on one million sequenced T cells were considered lower bounds and underestimates. Observed TCR beta diversity per million T cells fell roughly linearly with age, and a significant reduction was already apparent by age roughly 40. Because the CMV infection status of the donors was unknown, age-related changes in expanded clonotypes may potentially have been confounded. Conclusive comparison of naive and antigen-experienced compartments was prevented by the profiling of bulk unsorted PBMCs. The long-lived group showed more naive CD4+ T cells, fewer expanded clones and increased TCR diversity than the aged group, suggesting age selection. The percentage of naive T cells measured by flow cytometry correlated strongly with observed TCR beta diversity.

The germline V gene (reference sequence) sets CDR1 to DFQATT and CDR2 to SNEGSKA. Between the V and J ends, shortened by 4 bases and 5 bases respectively, the junction contains 15 bases. The CDR3 sequence holds 14 residues, the cysteine and phenylalanine included. Only CDR3 DNA remains: 42 bases, in frame from the first base. The 39 donors, aged roughly 6 to 95 years, were systemically healthy Caucasian individuals from Russia. Approximately 9 milliliters of peripheral blood were collected from each donor into EDTA-treated Vacutainer tubes. Ficoll-Paque density-gradient centrifugation was used to isolate PBMCs, with at least 7 million per sample. Trizol reagent was used to extract total RNA from PBMCs, with at least 6 micrograms per sample. For every donor, an aliquot of PBMCs went through flow cytometry to measure the percentages of naive CD45RAhigh/CD27high T cells.

Sample: blood. The sequence is built from TRBV20-1 and TRBJ2-1; the D call is tentative, TRBD1 or TRBD2, as each matches 5 bases. The clonotype comes from a woman in her sixties or seventies in good health. The CDR3 region reads CSATGRPPDNEQFF. The DNA sequence is as follows: TGCAGTGCTACAGGGAGACCCCCGGACAATGAGCAGTTCTTC.